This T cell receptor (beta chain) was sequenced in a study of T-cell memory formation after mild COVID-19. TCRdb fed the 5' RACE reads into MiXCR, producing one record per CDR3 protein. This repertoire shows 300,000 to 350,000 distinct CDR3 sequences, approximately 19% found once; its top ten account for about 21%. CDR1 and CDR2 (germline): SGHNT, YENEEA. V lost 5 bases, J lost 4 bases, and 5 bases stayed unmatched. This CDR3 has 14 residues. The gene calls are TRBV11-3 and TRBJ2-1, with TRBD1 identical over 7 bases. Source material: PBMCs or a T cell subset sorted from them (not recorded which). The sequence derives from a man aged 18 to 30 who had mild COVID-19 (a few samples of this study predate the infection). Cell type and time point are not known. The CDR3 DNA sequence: TGTGCCAGCAGCCCGGGACAGCGGTACAATGAGCAGTTCTTC. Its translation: CASSPGQRYNEQFF.